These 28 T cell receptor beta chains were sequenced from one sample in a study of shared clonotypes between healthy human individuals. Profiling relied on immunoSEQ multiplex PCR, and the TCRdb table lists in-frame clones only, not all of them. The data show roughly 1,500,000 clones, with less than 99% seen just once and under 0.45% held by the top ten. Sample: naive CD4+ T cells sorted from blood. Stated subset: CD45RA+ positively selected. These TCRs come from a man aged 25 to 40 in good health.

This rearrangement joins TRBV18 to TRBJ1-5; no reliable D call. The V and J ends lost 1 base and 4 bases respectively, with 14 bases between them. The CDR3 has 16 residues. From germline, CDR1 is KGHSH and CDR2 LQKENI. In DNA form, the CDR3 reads TGTGCCAGCTCACCACGACCGGCGGACGGGAATCAGCCCCAGCATTTT. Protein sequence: CASSPRPADGNQPQHF.

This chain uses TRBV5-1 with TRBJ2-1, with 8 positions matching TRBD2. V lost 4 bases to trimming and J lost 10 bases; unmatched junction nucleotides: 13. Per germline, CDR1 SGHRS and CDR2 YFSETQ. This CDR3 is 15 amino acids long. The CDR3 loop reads CASSPYTGGPQEQFF. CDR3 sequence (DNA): TGCGCCAGCAGCCCCTATACGGGAGGGCCACAGGAGCAGTTCTTC.

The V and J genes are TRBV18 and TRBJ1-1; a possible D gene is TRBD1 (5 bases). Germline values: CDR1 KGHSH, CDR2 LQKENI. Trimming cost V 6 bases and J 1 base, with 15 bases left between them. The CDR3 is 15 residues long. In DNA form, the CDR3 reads TGTGCCAGCTCTCTCGGGGGTACAGGGAACACTGAAGCTTTCTTT. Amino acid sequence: CASSLGGTGNTEAFF.

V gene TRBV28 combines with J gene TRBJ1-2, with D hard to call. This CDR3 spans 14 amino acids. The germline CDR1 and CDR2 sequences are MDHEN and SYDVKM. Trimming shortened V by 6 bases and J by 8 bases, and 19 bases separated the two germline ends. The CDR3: CASSQVPIFGGYTF. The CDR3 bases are TGTGCCAGCAGCCAGGTCCCTATTTTCGGGGGCTACACCTTC.

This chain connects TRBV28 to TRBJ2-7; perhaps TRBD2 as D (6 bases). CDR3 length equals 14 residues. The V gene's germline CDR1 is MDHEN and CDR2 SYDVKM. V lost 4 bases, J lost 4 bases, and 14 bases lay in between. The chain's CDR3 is CASSWPGLKYEQYF. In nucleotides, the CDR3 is TGTGCCAGCAGTTGGCCGGGACTTAAATACGAGCAGTACTTC.

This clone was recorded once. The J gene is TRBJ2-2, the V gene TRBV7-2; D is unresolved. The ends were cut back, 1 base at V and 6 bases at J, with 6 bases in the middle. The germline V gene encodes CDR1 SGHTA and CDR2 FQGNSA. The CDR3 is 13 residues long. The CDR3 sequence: CASSLEWAGELFF. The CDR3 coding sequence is TGTGCCAGCAGCTTAGAGTGGGCCGGGGAGCTGTTTTTT.

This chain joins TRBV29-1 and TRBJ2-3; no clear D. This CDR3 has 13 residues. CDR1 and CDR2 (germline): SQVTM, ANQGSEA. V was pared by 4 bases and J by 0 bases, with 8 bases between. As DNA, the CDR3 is TGCAGCGTTGGCTACGTAAGCACAGATACGCAGTATTTT. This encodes CSVGYVSTDTQYF.

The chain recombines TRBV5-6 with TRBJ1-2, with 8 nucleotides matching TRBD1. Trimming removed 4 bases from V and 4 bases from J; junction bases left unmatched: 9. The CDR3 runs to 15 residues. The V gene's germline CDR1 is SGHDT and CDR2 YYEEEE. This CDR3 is CASSPGQGAGYGYTF. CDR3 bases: TGTGCCAGCAGCCCCGGACAGGGTGCGGGCTATGGCTACACCTTC.

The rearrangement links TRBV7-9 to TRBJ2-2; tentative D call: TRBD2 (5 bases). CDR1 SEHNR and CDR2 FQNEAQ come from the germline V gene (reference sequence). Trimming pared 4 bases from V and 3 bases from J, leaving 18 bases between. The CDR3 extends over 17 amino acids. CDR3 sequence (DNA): TGTGCCAGCAGCTCCCCCCGGGTTCGAGCGGACACCGGGGAGCTGTTTTTT. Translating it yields CASSSPRVRADTGELFF.

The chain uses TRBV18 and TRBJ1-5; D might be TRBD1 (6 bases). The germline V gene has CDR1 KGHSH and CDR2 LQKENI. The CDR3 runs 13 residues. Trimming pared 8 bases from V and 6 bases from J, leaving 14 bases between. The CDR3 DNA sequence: TGTGCCAGCGCGTCAGGGGCGGGTCAGCCCCAGCATTTT. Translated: CASASGAGQPQHF.

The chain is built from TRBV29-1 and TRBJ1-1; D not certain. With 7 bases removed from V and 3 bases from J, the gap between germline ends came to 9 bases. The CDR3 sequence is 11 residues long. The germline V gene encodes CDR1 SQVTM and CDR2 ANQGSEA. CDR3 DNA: TGCAGCGGGGGTCGGGACACTGAAGCTTTCTTT. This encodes CSGGRDTEAFF.

The CDR3 bases are TGTGCCAGCAGCGCCCGGACAGGGGTGGAAGATACGCAGTATTTT. Translated, it gives CASSARTGVEDTQYF. The chain couples TRBV11-1 to TRBJ2-3, with TRBD1 matching 9 bases. The CDR3 contains 15 residues. Germline CDR1 reads SGHAT; CDR2 reads FQDESV (reference sequence). V lost 5 bases, J lost 5 bases, and 8 bases stayed unmatched.

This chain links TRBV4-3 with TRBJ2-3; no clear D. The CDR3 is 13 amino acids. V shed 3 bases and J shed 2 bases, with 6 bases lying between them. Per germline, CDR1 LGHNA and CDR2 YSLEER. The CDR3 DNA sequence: TGCGCCAGCAGCCAGGAACACACAGATACGCAGTATTTT. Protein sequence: CASSQEHTDTQYF.

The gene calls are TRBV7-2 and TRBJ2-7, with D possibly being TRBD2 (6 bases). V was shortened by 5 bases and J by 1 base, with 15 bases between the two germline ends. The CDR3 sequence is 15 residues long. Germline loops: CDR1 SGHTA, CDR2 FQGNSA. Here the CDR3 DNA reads TGTGCCAGCAGCCCAGGAGCGGGCTCTTCCTACGAGCAGTACTTC. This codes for CASSPGAGSSYEQYF.

CDR3 coding DNA: TGTGCCAGCAGCTATTGGGTTGGTGATACGCAGTATTTT. It codes for CASSYWVGDTQYF. The chain employs TRBV5-6 and TRBJ2-3; D unclear. From germline, CDR1 is SGHDT and CDR2 YYEEEE. This CDR3 comprises 13 residues. V dropped 3 bases and J dropped 6 bases, with 11 bases sitting between them. The variable domain in full, with the rest retrieved from reference TRBV5-6 and TRBJ2-3, is DAGVTQSPTHLIKTRGQQVTLRCSPKSGHDTVSWYQQALGQGPQFIFQYYEEEERQRGNFPDRFSGHQFPNYSSELNVNALLLGDSALYLCASSYWVGDTQYFGPGTRLTVL.

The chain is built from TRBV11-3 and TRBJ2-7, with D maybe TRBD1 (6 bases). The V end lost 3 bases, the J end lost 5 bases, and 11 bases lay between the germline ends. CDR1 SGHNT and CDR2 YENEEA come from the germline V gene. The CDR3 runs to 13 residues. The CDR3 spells CASSFEQGHEQYF. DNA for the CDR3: TGTGCCAGCAGCTTCGAACAGGGCCACGAGCAGTACTTC.

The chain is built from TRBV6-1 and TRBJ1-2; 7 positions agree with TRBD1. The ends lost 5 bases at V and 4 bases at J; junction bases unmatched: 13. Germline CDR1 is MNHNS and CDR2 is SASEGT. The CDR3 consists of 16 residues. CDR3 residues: CASSQELGGEAYGYTF. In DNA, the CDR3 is TGTGCCAGCAGTCAAGAGTTAGGGGGCGAGGCCTATGGCTACACCTTC.

CDR3 amino acids: CASSVGVGRDSWNTEAFF. The CDR3 DNA reads as TGTGCCAGCAGCGTAGGGGTGGGGCGGGACTCGTGGAACACTGAAGCTTTCTTT. The chain has TRBV9 and TRBJ1-1; D perhaps matches TRBD1 (5 bases). CDR3 size: 18 residues. The germline CDR1 and CDR2 sequences are SGDLS and YYNGEE. Trimming shortened V by 0 bases and J by 1 base, and 19 bases separated the two germline ends.

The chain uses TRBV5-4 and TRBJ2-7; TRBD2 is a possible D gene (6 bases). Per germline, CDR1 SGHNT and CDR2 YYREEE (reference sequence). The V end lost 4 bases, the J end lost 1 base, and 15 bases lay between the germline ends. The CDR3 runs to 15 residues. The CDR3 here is CASSPGGTPSYEQYF. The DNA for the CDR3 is TGTGCCAGCAGCCCGGGCGGGACTCCATCCTACGAGCAGTACTTC.

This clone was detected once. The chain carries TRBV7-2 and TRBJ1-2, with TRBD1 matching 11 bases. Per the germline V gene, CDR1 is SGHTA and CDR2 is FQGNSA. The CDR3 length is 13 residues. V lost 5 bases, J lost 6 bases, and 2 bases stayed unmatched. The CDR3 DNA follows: TGTGCCAGCAGCCGGGACAGGGGGAATGGCTACACCTTC. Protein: CASSRDRGNGYTF.

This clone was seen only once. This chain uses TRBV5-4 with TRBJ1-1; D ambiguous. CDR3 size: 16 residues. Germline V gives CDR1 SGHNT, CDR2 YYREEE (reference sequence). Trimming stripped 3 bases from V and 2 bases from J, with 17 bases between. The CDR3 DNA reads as TGTGCCAGCAGCTCCCCCCTTCGCCAAGCCAACACTGAAGCTTTCTTT. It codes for CASSSPLRQANTEAFF.

The DNA for the CDR3 is TGTGCCAGCACCTTACAGGGGAGCTATGGCTACACCTTC. This gives the protein CASTLQGSYGYTF. This sequence joins TRBV5-4 and TRBJ1-2, with 7 bases fitting TRBD1. Germline assignment: CDR1 SGHNT and CDR2 YYREEE (reference sequence). CDR3 length: 13 residues. The V segment lost 6 bases and the J segment 4 bases; nucleotides outside the gene matches: 6.

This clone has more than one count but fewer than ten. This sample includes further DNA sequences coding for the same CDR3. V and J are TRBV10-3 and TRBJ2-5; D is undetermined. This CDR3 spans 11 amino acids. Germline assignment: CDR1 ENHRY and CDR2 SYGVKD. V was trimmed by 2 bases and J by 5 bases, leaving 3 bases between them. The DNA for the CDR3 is TGTGCCATCAGTGAGGGGGAGACCCAGTACTTC. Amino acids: CAISEGETQYF.

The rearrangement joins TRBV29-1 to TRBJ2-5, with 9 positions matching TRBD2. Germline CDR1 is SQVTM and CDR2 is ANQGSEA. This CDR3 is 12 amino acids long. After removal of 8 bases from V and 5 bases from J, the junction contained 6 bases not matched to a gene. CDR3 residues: CSLTSGHETQYF. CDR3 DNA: TGCAGCTTAACTAGCGGGCACGAGACCCAGTACTTC.

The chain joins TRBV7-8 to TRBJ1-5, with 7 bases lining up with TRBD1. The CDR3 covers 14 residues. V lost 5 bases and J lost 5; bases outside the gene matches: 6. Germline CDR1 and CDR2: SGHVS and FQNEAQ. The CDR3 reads CASSQDRWDQPQHF. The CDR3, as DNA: TGTGCCAGCAGCCAGGACAGGTGGGATCAGCCCCAGCATTTT.

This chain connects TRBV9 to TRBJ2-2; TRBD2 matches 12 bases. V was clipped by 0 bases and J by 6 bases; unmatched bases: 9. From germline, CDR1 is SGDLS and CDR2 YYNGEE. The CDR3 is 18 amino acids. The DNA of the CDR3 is TGTGCCAGCAGCGTAGCTGGGAGTGGACTAGCGGGGCCCGGGGAGCTGTTTTTT. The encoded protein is CASSVAGSGLAGPGELFF.

This CDR3 is CASSLAPTTEGRTF. The CDR3 DNA is TGCGCCAGCAGCTTGGCCCCTACGACGGAAGGTCGCACCTTC. The V call is TRBV5-1, the J call TRBJ1-2; D not resolved. The CDR3 covers 14 residues. Trimming shortened V by 0 bases and J by 13 bases, and 19 bases separated the two germline ends. CDR1 and CDR2 (germline): SGHRS, YFSETQ.

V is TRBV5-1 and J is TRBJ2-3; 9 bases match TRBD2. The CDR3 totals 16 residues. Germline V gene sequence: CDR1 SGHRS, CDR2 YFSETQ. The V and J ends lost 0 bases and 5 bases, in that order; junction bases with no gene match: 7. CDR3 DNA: TGCGCCAGCAGCTTGGTGGTTAGCGGGAGTGGAGATACGCAGTATTTT. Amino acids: CASSLVVSGSGDTQYF.